The 3 T cell receptor beta chains given below trace back to one sample, sequenced in a study of cytomegalovirus exposure and HLA in healthy donors. The primer mix had 60 Vbeta and 13 Jbeta primers. Profiled with immunoSEQ multiplex PCR; TCRdb holds only in-frame clones, not every one. The sample has about 120,000 clones, 60% to 85% seen once. Sequences were obtained from PBMCs. The receptors stem from a woman aged 25 to 45 in good health and CMV-seropositive.

The genes are TRBV28 and TRBJ2-1, with TRBD1 identical over 8 bases. Trimming took 11 bases from V and 4 from J; bases not matched to a gene: 4. Germline assignment: CDR1 MDHEN and CDR2 SYDVKM. The CDR3 has 12 amino acids. In DNA, the CDR3 is TGTGCCGAGGGACAGGCATACAATGAGCAGTTCTTC. Translating gives CAEGQAYNEQFF.

The rearrangement uses TRBV5-1 and TRBJ1-6, with 10 nucleotides matching TRBD1. V shed 0 bases and J 4 bases; nucleotides not matched to a gene: 10. In germline, CDR1 is SGHRS, CDR2 YFSETQ. The length of the CDR3 is 19 residues. CDR3 sequence reads: CASSLGQDRGFIYNSPLHF. Here the CDR3 DNA reads TGCGCCAGCAGCTTGGGGCAGGACAGGGGGTTTATTTATAATTCACCCCTCCACTTT.

The chain combines TRBV28 with TRBJ1-5; a possible D gene is TRBD1 (5 bases). The V gene lost 4 bases and the J gene lost 3 bases, with 16 bases spanning the gap. Germline V gene lookup returns CDR1 MDHEN and CDR2 SYDVKM. CDR3 length equals 16 residues. The CDR3 loop reads CASSSSSGGFNQPQHF. The DNA for the CDR3 is TGTGCCAGCAGTTCATCCTCGGGGGGGTTCAATCAGCCCCAGCATTTT.